This TCR beta chain was retrieved from a study of beta chain features in type 1 diabetes. Across the study: Age, gender and cell yields were alike across patients and healthy donors.

Purities in excess of 95% were seen in all sorted populations. Germline loops: CDR1 SGHNT, CDR2 YYREEE (reference sequence). The V segment lost 4 bases and the J segment 6 bases; nucleotides outside the gene matches: 7. The CDR3 sequence is 14 residues long. Study-wide points: Type 1 diabetes patients showed a moderate but significant shortening of TCRB CDR3s in all four CD4+ subsets. PCR might show a preference for shorter templates, equally across patients and controls. Within patients, naive, central memory and Treg TCRB repertoires seemed more similar than within healthy donors.

The authors reverse transcribed all of the isolated RNA, so sequencing captured expressed TCRB transcripts. Sequenced by immunoSEQ multiplex PCR; TCRdb stores in-frame clones only, minus some. The data hold under 200,000 clones, with about 8.1% observed a single time. As to this clone: What it binds is not known.

V is TRBV5-4 and J is TRBJ2-1, with TRBD2 matching over 7 bases. This TCR was recovered from a woman aged 18-30 years with type 1 diabetes. Sequenced sample: central memory CD4+ T cells from blood. Here the CDR3 DNA reads TGTGCCAGCAGCCCCGGGGACTACCGCAATGAGCAGTTCTTC. Its translation: CASSPGDYRNEQFF.